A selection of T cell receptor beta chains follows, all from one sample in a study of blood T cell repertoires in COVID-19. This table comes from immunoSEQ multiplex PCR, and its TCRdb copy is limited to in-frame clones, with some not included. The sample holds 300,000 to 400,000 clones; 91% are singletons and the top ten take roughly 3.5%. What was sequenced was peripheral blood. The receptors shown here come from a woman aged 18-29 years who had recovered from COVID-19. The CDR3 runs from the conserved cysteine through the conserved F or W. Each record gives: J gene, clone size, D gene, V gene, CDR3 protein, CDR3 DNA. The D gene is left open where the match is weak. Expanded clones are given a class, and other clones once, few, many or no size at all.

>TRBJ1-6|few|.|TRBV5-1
CASRTYPGLHNSPLHF
TGCGCCAGCCGCACCTATCCGGGACTGCATAATTCACCCCTCCACTTT
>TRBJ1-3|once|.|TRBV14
CASSQSTGTATGNTIYF
TGTGCCAGCAGCCAATCAACAGGGACGGCCACTGGAAACACCATATATTTT
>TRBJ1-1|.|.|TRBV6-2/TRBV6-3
CASSDLLRAIDTEAFF
TGTGCCAGCAGCGACCTCTTGCGGGCAATAGACACTGAAGCTTTCTTT
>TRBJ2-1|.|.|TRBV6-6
CASSLFGEQFF
TGTGCCAGCAGCCTGTTCGGTGAGCAGTTCTTC
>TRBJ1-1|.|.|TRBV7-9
CASSLAWRVADTEAFF
TGTGCCAGCAGCTTAGCTTGGCGGGTGGCGGACACTGAAGCTTTCTTT
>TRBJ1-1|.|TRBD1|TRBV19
CASSTGTAGGAFF
TGTGCCAGTAGTACCGGGACAGCCGGTGGAGCTTTCTTT
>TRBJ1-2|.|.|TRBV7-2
CASSLGGMNYGYTF
TGTGCCAGCAGCCTCGGAGGCATGAACTATGGCTACACCTTC
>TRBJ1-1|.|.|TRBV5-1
CASSLGGQVNTEAFF
TGCGCCAGCAGCTTGGGGGGACAAGTGAACACTGAAGCTTTCTTT
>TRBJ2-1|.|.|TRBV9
CASSVDSGLYNEQFF
TGTGCCAGCAGCGTAGATAGTGGTCTTTACAATGAGCAGTTCTTC
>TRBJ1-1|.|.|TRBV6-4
CASSDSGNRRAFF
TGTGCCAGCAGTGACTCGGGTAACAGGCGCGCTTTCTTT
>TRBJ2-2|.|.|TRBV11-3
CASGRGQGGTGELFF
TGTGCCAGCGGCCGTGGTCAGGGAGGTACCGGGGAGCTGTTTTTT
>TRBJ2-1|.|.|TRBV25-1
CASSGRGVAQFF
TGTGCCAGCAGTGGCCGGGGAGTCGCGCAGTTCTTC
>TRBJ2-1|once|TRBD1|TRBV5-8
CASSRQGGGYNEQFF
TGTGCCAGCAGTCGACAGGGGGGGGGATACAATGAGCAGTTCTTC
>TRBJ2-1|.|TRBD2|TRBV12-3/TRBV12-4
CASSLLGLGKQFF
TGTGCCAGCAGTCTCCTGGGACTAGGGAAGCAGTTCTTC
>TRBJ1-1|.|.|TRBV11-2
CASSRFYLGSEDTEAFF
TGTGCCAGCAGCCGATTCTACCTAGGGTCGGAGGACACTGAAGCTTTCTTT
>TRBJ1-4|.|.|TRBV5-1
CASSGEGVGEKLFF
TGCGCCAGCAGCGGAGAGGGGGTAGGAGAAAAACTGTTTTTT
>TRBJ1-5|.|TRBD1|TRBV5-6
CASSRTGGWQPQHF
TGTGCCAGCAGCCGAACAGGGGGCTGGCAGCCCCAGCATTTT
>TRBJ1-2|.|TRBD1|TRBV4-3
CASSQTGDGGYTF
TGCGCCAGCAGCCAGACAGGGGACGGGGGCTACACCTTC
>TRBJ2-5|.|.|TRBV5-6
CASSAQGEQETQYF
TGTGCCAGCAGCGCACAGGGTGAACAAGAGACCCAGTACTTC
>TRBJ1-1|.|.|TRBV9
CASSGRGFGEAFF
TGTGCCAGCAGCGGAAGGGGTTTTGGGGAAGCTTTCTTT
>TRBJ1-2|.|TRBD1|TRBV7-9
CASSPRQGSDYGYTF
TGTGCCAGCAGCCCGCGACAGGGGTCGGACTATGGCTACACCTTC
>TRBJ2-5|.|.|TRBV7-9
CASSLVALSQETQYF
TGTGCCAGCAGCTTAGTAGCCCTATCCCAAGAGACCCAGTACTTC
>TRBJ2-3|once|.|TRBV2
CASVTSTDTQYF
TGTGCCAGTGTGACTAGCACAGATACGCAGTATTTT
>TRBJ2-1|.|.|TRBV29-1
CSVTGGGEQFF
TGCAGCGTAACAGGGGGGGGCGAGCAGTTCTTC
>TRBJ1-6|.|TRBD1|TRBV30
CAWSVGTGRSPLHF
TGTGCCTGGAGTGTGGGGACAGGACGCTCACCCCTCCACTTT
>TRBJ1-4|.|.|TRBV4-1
CASSQGLNIKNEKLFF
TGCGCCAGCAGCCAAGGCTTGAACATCAAGAATGAAAAACTGTTTTTT